The sequence of this TCR beta chain was determined in a study of T cell responses to AZD1222 COVID-19 vaccine. Whole-study findings and limits: Donors skewed white British and female; clonal diversity was possibly underestimated. Spike as a whole was targeted by vaccine-associated CD4 TCRs, dominant at 160-218 and 743-854.

Trimming removed 1 base at V and 3 bases at J, with 12 bases between. Germline V lookup: CDR1 LGHDT, CDR2 YNNKEL (reference sequence). The length of the CDR3 is 15 residues. As regards this clone: The antigen is undetermined.

The data were produced by immunoSEQ multiplex PCR, yet TCRdb's version contains in-frame clones alone and is incomplete. The data contain more than 85,000 clones, over 75% of them singletons. The chain couples TRBV3-1 (or the pseudogene TRBV3-2) to TRBJ1-1; D is ambiguous. This receptor was taken from an adult in good health. The sample consisted of peripheral blood, taken on day 0 of AZD1222 vaccination. The CDR3 DNA reads as TGTGCCAGCAGCCAAGGGGTACGGGAGTACACTGAAGCTTTCTTT. Protein: CASSQGVREYTEAFF.